These T cell receptor beta chains were read from a single sample in a study of T cell responses to AZD1222 COVID-19 vaccine. The repertoire was sequenced with immunoSEQ multiplex PCR; TCRdb's copy has only in-frame clones and lacks some. The data show 150,000 or so clones, 91% seen once. The specimen comprised peripheral blood, sampled on day 0 of AZD1222 vaccination. The receptors come from an adult in good health. Both conserved end residues are part of each CDR3. D genes are given only for firm matches.

TRBJ1-1 | TRBD1 | TRBV30 | TGTGCCTGGAGTCGGGGACAGGGGGTTACTGAAGCTTTCTTT | CAWSRGQGVTEAFF
TRBJ2-5 | TRBD2 | TRBV25-1 | TGTGCCAGCAGTGATCGGGAGGGCGGAGAGACCCAGTACTTC | CASSDREGGETQYF
TRBJ2-3 | TRBD2 | TRBV28 | TGTGCCAGCAGTTTCCCTAGCGGGCTTCGCACAGATACGCAGTATTTT | CASSFPSGLRTDTQYF
TRBJ1-5 | - | TRBV19 | TGTGCCAGTATGAGAGAATCTTGGAATCAGCCCCAGCATTTT | CASMRESWNQPQHF
TRBJ2-7 | - | TRBV19 | TGTGCCAGTAGTATAGCGATAAGGGTCCCCTACGAGCAGTACTTC | CASSIAIRVPYEQYF
TRBJ2-6 | - | TRBV19 | TGTGCCAGTAGTAGGTCGGGGGGGGCCAACGTCCTGACTTTC | CASSRSGGANVLTF
TRBJ2-2 | - | TRBV19 | TGTGCCAGTAGCTACCGGGACACCGGGGAGCTGTTTTTT | CASSYRDTGELFF
TRBJ2-1 | TRBD1 | TRBV11-1 | TGTGCCAGCAGCTTAGTGACAGGGCCATACAATGAGCAGTTCTTC | CASSLVTGPYNEQFF
TRBJ1-1 | - | TRBV2 | TGTGCCAGCAGTGAAACATTCTCATTCACTGAAGCTTTCTTT | CASSETFSFTEAFF
TRBJ2-1 | - | TRBV30 | TGTGCCTGGAGCCTAACACTAGCAAATGAGCAGTTCTTC | CAWSLTLANEQFF
TRBJ1-1 | - | TRBV5-1 | TGCGCCAGCAGCTTGCAGGGTGGCACTGAAGCTTTCTTT | CASSLQGGTEAFF